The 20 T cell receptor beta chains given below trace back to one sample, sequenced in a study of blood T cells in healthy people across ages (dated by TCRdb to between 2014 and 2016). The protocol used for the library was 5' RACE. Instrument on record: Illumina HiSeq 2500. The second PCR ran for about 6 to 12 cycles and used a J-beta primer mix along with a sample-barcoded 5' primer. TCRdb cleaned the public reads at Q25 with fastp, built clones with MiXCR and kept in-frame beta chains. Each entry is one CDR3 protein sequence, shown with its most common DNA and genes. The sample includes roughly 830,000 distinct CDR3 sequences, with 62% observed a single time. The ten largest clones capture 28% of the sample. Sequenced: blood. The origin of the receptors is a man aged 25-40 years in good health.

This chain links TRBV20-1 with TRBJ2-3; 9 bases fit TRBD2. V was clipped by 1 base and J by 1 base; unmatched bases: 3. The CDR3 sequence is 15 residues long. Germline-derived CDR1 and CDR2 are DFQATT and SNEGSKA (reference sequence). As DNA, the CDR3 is TGCAGTGCTAGAGGCGGGGGGGGAGGCACAGATACGCAGTATTTT. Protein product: CSARGGGGGTDTQYF.

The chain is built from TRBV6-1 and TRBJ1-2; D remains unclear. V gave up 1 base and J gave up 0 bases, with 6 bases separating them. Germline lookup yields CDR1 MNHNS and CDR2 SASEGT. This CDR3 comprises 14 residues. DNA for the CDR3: TGTGCCAGCAGTGAAGGACCGGCTAACTATGGCTACACCTTC. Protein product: CASSEGPANYGYTF.

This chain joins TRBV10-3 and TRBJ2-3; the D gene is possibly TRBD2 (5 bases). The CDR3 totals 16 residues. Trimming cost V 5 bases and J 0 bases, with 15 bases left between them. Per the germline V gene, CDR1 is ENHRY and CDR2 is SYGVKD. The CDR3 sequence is CAISRAPGKSTDTQYF. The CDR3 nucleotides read TGTGCCATCAGTCGCGCCCCGGGGAAAAGCACAGATACGCAGTATTTT.

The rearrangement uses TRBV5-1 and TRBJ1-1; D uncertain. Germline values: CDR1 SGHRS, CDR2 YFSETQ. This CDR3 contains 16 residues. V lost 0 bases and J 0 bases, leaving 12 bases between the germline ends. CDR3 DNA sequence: TGCGCCAGCAGCTTGGCTGGCAGCTTAATGAACACTGAAGCTTTCTTT. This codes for CASSLAGSLMNTEAFF.

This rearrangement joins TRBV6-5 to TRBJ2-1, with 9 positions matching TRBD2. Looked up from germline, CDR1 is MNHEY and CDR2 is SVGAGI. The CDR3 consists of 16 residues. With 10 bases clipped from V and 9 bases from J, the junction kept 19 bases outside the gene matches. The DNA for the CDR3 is TGTGCCATCCTACCCGAGCGGGGGGCTCTCTGGAGTGAGCAGTTCTTC. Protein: CAILPERGALWSEQFF.

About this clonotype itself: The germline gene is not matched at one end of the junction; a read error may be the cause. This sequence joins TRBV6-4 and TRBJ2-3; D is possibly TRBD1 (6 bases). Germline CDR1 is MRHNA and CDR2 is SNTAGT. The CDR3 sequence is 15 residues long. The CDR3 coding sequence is TGTGCCAGCAGTGAATCGCCGGACAGCACAGATATGCAGTATTTT. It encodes CASSESPDSTDMQYF.

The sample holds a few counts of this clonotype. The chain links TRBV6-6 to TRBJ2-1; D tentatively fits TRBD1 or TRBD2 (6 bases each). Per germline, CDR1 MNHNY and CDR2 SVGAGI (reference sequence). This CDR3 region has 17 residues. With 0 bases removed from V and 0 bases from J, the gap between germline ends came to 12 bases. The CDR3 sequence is CASSYSGGGPSYNEQFF. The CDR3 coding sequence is TGTGCCAGCAGTTACTCGGGGGGCGGGCCCTCCTACAATGAGCAGTTCTTC.

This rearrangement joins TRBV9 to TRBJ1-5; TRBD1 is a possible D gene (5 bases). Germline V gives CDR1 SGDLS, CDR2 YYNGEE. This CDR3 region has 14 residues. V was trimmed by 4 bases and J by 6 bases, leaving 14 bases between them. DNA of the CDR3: TGTGCCAGCAGCCCTAGTGGGGGTTCTCAGCCCCAGCATTTT. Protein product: CASSPSGGSQPQHF.

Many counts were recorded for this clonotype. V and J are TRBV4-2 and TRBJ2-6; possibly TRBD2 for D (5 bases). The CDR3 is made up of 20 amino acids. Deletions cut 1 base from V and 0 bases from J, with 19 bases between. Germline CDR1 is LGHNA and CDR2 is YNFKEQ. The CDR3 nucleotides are TGTGCCAGCAGCCAAGGAATCGGAGGTTCAGACGGCTCTGGGGCCAACGTCCTGACTTTC. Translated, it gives CASSQGIGGSDGSGANVLTF.

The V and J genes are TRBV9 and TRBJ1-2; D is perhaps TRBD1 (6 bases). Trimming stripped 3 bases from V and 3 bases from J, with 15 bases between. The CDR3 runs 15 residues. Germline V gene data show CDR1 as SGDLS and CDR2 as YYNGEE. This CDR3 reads CASSAGGGSYYGYTF. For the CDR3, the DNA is TGTGCCAGCAGCGCAGGAGGGGGTTCCTACTATGGCTACACCTTC.

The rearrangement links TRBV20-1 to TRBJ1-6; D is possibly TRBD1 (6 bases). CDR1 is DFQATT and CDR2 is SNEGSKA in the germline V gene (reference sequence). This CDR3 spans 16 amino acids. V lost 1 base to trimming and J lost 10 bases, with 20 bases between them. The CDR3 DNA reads TGCAGTGCTAGAGGCTACAGGGTTTCGGCTGAGTCACCCCTCCACTTT. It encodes CSARGYRVSAESPLHF.

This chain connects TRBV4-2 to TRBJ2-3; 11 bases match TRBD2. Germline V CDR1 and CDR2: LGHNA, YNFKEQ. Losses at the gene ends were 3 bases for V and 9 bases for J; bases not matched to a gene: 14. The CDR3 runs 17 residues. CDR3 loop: CASSQTTSGSRIWTQYF. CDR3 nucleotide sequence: TGTGCCAGCAGCCAGACAACTAGCGGGAGCCGAATTTGGACGCAGTATTTT.

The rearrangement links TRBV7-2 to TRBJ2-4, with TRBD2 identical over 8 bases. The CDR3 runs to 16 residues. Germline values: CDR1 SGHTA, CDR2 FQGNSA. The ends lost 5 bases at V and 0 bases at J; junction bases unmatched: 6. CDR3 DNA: TGTGCCAGCAGCCCAGAGCGGGAGCCAGCCAAAAACATTCAGTACTTC. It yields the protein CASSPEREPAKNIQYF.

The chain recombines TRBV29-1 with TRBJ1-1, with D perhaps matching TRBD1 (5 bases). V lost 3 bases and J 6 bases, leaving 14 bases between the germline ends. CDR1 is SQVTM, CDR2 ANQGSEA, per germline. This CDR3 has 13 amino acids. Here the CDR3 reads CSVDPGRVAEAFF. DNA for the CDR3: TGCAGCGTTGATCCAGGGAGAGTCGCTGAAGCTTTCTTT. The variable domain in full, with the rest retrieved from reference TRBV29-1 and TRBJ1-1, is SAVISQKPSRDICQRGTSLTIQCQVDSQVTMMFWYRQQPGQSLTLIATANQGSEATYESGFVIDKFPISRPNLTFSTLTVSNMSPEDSSIYLCSVDPGRVAEAFFGQGTRLTVV.

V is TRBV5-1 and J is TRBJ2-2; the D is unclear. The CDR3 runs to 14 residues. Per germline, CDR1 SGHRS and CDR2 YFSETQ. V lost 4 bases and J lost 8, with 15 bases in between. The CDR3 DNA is TGCGCCAGCAGCCCCGTGAGTGCGGAAGGGGAGCTGTTTTTT. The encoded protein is CASSPVSAEGELFF.

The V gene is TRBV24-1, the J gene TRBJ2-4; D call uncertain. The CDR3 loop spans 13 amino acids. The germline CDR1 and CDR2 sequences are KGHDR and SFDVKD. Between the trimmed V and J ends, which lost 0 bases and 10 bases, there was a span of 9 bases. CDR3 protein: CATSDLIRPIQYF. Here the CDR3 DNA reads TGTGCCACCAGTGATTTGATCCGGCCAATTCAGTACTTC.

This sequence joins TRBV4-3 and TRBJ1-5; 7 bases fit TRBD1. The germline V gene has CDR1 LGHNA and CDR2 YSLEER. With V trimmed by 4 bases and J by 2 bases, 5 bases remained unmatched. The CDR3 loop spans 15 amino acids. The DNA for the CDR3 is TGCGCCAGCAGCCGTACGGGACAGCGCAATCAGCCCCAGCATTTT. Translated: CASSRTGQRNQPQHF.

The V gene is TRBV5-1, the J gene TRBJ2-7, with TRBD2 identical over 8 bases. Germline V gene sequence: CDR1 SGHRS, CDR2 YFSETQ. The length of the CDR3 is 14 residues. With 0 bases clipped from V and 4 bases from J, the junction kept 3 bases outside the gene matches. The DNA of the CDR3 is TGCGCCAGCAGCTTGGTACCGGGGGGGTACGAGCAGTACTTC. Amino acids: CASSLVPGGYEQYF.

CDR3 amino acids: CASSPDRNPPDTQYF. The CDR3 coding sequence is TGTGCCAGCAGCCCGGACAGGAACCCGCCAGATACGCAGTATTTT. The chain carries TRBV7-2 and TRBJ2-3; TRBD1 matches 7 bases. V shed 5 bases, J shed 4 bases, and the junction held 9 bases outside the gene matches. The CDR3 is made up of 15 amino acids. Germline CDR1 and CDR2: SGHTA and FQGNSA.

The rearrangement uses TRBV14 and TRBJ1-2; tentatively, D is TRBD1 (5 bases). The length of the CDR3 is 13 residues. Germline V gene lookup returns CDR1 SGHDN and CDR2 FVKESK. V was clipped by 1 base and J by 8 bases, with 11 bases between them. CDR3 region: CASSQASGRGYTF. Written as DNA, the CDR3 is TGTGCCAGCAGCCAAGCGTCAGGGCGGGGCTACACCTTC. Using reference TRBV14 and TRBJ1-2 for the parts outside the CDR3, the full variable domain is EAGVTQFPSHSVIEKGQTVTLRCDPISGHDNLYWYRRVMGKEIKFLLHFVKESKQDESGMPNNRFLAERTGGTYSTLKVQPAELEDSGVYFCASSQASGRGYTFGSGTRLTVV.